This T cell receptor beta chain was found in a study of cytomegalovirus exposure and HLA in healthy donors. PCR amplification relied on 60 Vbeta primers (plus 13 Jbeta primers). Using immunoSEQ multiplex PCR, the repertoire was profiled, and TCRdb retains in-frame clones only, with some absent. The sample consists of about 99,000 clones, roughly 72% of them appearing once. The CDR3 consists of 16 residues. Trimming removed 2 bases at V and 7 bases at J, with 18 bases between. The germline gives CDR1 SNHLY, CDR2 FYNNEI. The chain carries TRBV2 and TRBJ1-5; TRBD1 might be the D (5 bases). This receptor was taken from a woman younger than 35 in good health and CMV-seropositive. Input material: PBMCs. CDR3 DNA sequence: TGTGCCAGCAGTGAATACGGGGGAGAAGTGAGGCAGCCCCAGCATTTT. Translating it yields CASSEYGGEVRQPQHF.